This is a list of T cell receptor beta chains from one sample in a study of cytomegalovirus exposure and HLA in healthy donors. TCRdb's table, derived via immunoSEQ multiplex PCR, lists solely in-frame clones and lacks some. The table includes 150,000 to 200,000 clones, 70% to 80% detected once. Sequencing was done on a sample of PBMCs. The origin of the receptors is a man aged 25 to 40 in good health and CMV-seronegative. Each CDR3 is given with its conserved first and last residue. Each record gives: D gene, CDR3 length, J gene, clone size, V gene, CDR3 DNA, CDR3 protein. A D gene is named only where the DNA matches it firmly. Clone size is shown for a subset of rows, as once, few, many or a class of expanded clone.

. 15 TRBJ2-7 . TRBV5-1 TGCGCCAGCAGCTTGGTAGCGACAAGGCTCTACGAGCAGTACTTC CASSLVATRLYEQYF
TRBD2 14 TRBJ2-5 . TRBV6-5 TGTGCCAGCAGAACGGGGGGGCGCGGTGAGACCCAGTACTTC CASRTGGRGETQYF
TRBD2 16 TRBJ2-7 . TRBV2 TGTGCCAGCGTAGAGGCCCTAGCGGGGGTACGCTACGAGCAGTACTTC CASVEALAGVRYEQYF
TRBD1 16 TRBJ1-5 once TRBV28 TGTGCCAGCAGTCAGGACAGGAAGTATAGCAATCAGCCCCAGCATTTT CASSQDRKYSNQPQHF
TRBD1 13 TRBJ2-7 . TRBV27 TGTGCCAGTTCTACACAGGGGACGGGCGAGCAGTACTTC CASSTQGTGEQYF
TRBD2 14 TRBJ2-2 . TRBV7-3 TGTGCCAGCAGCCGAGGACTAGCGTTCGGGGAGCTGTTTTTT CASSRGLAFGELFF
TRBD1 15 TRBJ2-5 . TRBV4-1 TGCGCCAGCAGCCAAGTACAGGGGGCCCAAGAGACCCAGTACTTC CASSQVQGAQETQYF
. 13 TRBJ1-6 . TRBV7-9 TGTGCCAGCTCTGTCTCCTATAATTCACCCCTCCACTTT CASSVSYNSPLHF
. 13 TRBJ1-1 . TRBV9 TGTGCCAGCAGCGTAGCTACTCGAGCTGAAGCTTTCTTT CASSVATRAEAFF
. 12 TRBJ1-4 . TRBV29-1 TGCAGCGCATATGACACTCCTGAAAAACTGTTTTTT CSAYDTPEKLFF
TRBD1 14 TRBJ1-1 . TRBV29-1 TGCAGCGCTGGGACAGGGGGTGACTACACTGAAGCTTTCTTT CSAGTGGDYTEAFF
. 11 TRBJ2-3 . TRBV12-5 TGTGCTAGTGGTTTGACTGATACGCAGTATTTT CASGLTDTQYF
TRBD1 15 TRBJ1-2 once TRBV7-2 TGTGCCAGCAGCCAAATACGGACAGGGCCCTATGGCTACACCTTC CASSQIRTGPYGYTF
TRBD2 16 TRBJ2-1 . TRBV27 TGTGCCAGCAGTTTATCGTCCCTAGCGGTATACAATGAGCAGTTCTTC CASSLSSLAVYNEQFF